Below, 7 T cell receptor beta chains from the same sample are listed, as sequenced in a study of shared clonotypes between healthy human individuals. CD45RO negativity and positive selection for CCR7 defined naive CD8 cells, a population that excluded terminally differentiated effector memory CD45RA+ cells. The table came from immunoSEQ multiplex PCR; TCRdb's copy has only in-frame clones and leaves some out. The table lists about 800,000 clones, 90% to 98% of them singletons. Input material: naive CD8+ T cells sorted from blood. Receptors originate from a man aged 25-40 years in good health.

The CDR3 reads CASSEFGSGSLSYEQYF. The CDR3 DNA sequence: TGTGCCAGCAGTGAATTCGGTAGCGGGAGTTTGTCCTACGAGCAGTACTTC. V gene TRBV6-1 combines with J gene TRBJ2-7; 9 nucleotides match TRBD2. The CDR3 has 17 amino acids. Germline V gives CDR1 MNHNS, CDR2 SASEGT. V shed 2 bases and J 1 base; nucleotides not matched to a gene: 9.

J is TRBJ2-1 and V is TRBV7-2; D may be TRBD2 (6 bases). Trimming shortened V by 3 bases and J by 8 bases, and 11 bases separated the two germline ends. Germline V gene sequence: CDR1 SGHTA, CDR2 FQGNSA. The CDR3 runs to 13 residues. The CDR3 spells CASSFWSGDEQFF. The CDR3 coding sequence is TGTGCCAGCAGCTTTTGGTCGGGGGATGAGCAGTTCTTC. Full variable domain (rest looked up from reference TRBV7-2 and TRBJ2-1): GAGVSQSPSNKVTEKGKDVELRCDPISGHTALYWYRQSLGQGLEFLIYFQGNSAPDKSGLPSDRFSAERTGGSVSTLTIQRTQQEDSAVYLCASSFWSGDEQFFGPGTRLTVL.

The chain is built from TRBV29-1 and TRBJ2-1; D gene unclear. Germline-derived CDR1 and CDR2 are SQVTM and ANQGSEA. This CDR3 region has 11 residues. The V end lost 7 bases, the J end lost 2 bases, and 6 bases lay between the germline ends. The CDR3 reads CSAATYNEQFF. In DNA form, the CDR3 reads TGCAGCGCTGCGACCTACAATGAGCAGTTCTTC.

CDR3 sequence (DNA): TGTGCCAGCAGCATACGGACAGGAATTAATGAAAAACTGTTTTTT. Translating gives CASSIRTGINEKLFF. This chain joins TRBV7-2 and TRBJ1-4, with TRBD1 matching over 7 bases. V shed 5 bases, J shed 4 bases, and the junction held 7 bases outside the gene matches. Germline CDR1 is SGHTA and CDR2 is FQGNSA. This CDR3 is 15 amino acids long.

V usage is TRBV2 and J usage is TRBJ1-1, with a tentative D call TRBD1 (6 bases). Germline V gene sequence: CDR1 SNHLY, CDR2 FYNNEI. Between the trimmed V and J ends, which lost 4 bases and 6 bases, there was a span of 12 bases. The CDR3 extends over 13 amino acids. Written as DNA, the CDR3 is TGTGCCAGCAGTGCCGGACAGTCCCCTGAAGCTTTCTTT. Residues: CASSAGQSPEAFF.

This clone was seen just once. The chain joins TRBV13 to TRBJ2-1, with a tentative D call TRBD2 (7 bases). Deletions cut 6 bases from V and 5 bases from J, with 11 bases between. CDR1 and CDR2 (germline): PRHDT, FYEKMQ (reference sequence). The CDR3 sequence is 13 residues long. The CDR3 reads CASRSRGHNEQFF. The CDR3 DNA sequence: TGTGCCAGCAGGTCGCGGGGGCACAATGAGCAGTTCTTC.

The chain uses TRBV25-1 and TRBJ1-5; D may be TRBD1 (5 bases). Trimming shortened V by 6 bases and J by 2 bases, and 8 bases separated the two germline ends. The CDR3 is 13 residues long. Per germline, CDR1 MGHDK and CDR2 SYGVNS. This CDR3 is CASSRVGNQPQHF. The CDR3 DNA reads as TGTGCCAGCAGCAGGGTAGGCAATCAGCCCCAGCATTTT.